This T cell receptor (beta chain) was sequenced in a study of shared clonotypes between healthy human individuals (dated by TCRdb to the early 2020s). About the investigation overall: A couple of women and three men aged 18 to 49 years were included in the cohort. For each donor, CD4 naive and CD4 memory were each given three plates, CD8 naive was given two plates, and CD8 memory was given one plate. Blood TCR repertoires of about five healthy adults were deeply sequenced to estimate repertoire size and the extent of clonotype sharing between individuals. Different laboratories and diverse techniques were used to prepare libraries and sequence TCR repertoires, to increase sequencing depth and limit assay-specific biases. Between about 0.85 and 9.5 billion PBMCs per donor were obtained by leukapheresis. What the research found in general, with its limitations: Pairwise subsampling led to the expectation that sequencing depth would affect the degree of clonotype sharing among donors. Because the study included a small number of donors, the genetic and exposure-history diversity represented was limited. When several donors were compared, the shared fraction of clonotypes was 5% to 6.5% for naive CD4, roughly 3.4% for naive CD8, roughly 2.3% for memory CD4, and 0.35% to 0.5% for memory CD8. Higher generation probabilities were observed for clonotypes shared by all four sorted-subset donors than for non-shared clonotypes. Larger estimated clonotype richness was generally found for naive subsets than for memory subsets. Rarefaction of sorted-subset datasets indicated incomplete sequencing despite the large sequencing depth. Sampling was restricted to blood, and TCR repertoires in tissues likely differ from the TCR repertoires found in blood.

CD8 naive samples were obtained by positive selection for CCR7 among CD45RO-negative cells, yielding a CD45RA+CCR7+ population from which TemRA cells were excluded. The donors were healthy, HIV-negative adults with no recently reported acute infections or vaccinations. Every donor was a Caucasian adult residing in Nashville, Tennessee, USA. Blood was collected by leukapheresis, and PBMCs were isolated by Ficoll-Histopaque density gradient centrifugation and then cryopreserved in liquid nitrogen vapor phase. Analytical flow cytometry was used to check the purity and quantity of each magnetically sorted T cell population. From each sorted fraction, genomic DNA was isolated and quantified by UV absorbance on a Nanodrop 2000c. Using the deep immunoSEQ assay, TCR CDR3 regions were amplified from genomic DNA by multiplex PCR. Extracted genomic DNA from each cell subset was distributed evenly across all wells of several immunoSEQ 96-well plates, and each plate was treated as a replicate. For sorted subsets, each replicate PCR was loaded with 200 ng genomic DNA, equivalent to 25,000 to 35,000 T cell genomes. Purified libraries were measured with a Qubit 3.0 fluorometer, size-checked on a Bioanalyzer 2100, and measured again with the KAPA Library Quantification kit. Each immunoSEQ 96-well plate was sequenced on its own single-read 150-cycle Illumina NextSeq 550 flow cell. Per the authors' processing: Because the immunoSEQ output included only junctional sequences and no quality scores, the filtering could not be the same as the filtering used for full-length reads. Sequences were annotated with PyIR, a Python wrapper for IgBLAST v1.9, and V/J genes and CDR3 were assigned using IMGT germline references. Reads were removed for weak V/J assignments (E-value above 1e-6), missing CDR3, stop codons, out-of-frame junctions, or ambiguous translated residues. V3J clonotypes were defined by identical inferred V gene, J gene, and CDR3 amino acid sequence. Percentage overlap between repertoires was computed as shared unique clonotypes divided by the size of the smaller repertoire. Richness of each repertoire was evaluated using RTK rarefaction, the Chao1 estimator, and Recon v2.1 estimates of unobserved clonotypes. OLGA was used to compute generation probabilities for all TCRbeta clonotypes that the gDNA method yielded from a few donors. This immuneACCESS table, as held by TCRdb, lists in-frame sequences with V and J called but not all clones. Of the missing ones, under half trace to an unresolved V gene in checked studies; the others have no known cause. V, J and clone size are taken as reported in that table, and D and trimming were inferred from the DNA itself. The sample data list around 550,000 clones, and roughly 95% of these were observed just once. The ten largest clones capture approximately 0.11% of the sample.

The CDR3, from cysteine to phenylalanine, totals 14 residues. Only the CDR3 region is kept as DNA, spanning 42 bases read in frame from base 1. V is cut by 3 bases and J by 4 bases, and the space between the germline ends is 13 bases. The germline V gene provides CDR1 SGHTA and CDR2 FQGNSA. On this clone: No cognate antigen has been identified for it. No clone much larger than this one lies a single base away; base qualities are absent.

The rearranged segments are TRBV7-2 and TRBJ2-7; the D element could tentatively be TRBD1 or TRBD2, as 5 bases agree for each. The TCR comes from a woman aged 30 to 39 in good health. The sample was naive CD8+ T cells sorted from blood. What this sample's cell subset or site label stands for: CD45RA+CCR7+. CDR3 reads: CASSLGPEGYEQYF. DNA sequence: TGTGCCAGCAGCTTGGGCCCAGAGGGGTACGAGCAGTACTTC. Joined to the reference TRBV7-2 and TRBJ2-7 proteins, this CDR3 gives the full variable domain: GAGVSQSPSNKVTEKGKDVELRCDPISGHTALYWYRQSLGQGLEFLIYFQGNSAPDKSGLPSDRFSAERTGGSVSTLTIQRTQQEDSAVYLCASSLGPEGYEQYFGPGTRLTVT.